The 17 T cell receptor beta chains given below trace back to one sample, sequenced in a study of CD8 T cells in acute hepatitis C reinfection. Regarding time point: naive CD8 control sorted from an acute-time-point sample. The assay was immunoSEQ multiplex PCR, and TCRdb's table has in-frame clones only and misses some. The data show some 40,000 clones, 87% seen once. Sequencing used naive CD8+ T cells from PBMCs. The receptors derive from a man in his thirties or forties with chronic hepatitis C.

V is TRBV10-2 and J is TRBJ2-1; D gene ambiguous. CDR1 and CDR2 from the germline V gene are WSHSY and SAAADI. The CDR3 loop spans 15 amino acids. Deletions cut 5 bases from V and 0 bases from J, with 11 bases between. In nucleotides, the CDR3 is TGCGCCAGCAGTCGGACGGATAGCTCCTACAATGAGCAGTTCTTC. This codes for CASSRTDSSYNEQFF.

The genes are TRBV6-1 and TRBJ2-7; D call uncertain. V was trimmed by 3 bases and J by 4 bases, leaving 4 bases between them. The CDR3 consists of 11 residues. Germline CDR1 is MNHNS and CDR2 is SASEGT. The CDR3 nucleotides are TGTGCCAGCAGTGACCTGTACGAGCAGTACTTC. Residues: CASSDLYEQYF.

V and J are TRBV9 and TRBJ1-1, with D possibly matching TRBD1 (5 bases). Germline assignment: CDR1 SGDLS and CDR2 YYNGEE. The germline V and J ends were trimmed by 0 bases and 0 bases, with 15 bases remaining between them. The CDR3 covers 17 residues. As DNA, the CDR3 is TGTGCCAGCAGCGTAGACCGGGACGGACTCATGAACACTGAAGCTTTCTTT. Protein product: CASSVDRDGLMNTEAFF.

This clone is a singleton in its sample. The CDR3 region is CASSSLSGGNYGYTF. CDR3 DNA: TGTGCCAGCAGTTCACTATCCGGGGGCAACTATGGCTACACCTTC. This chain joins TRBV27 and TRBJ1-2, with D tentatively TRBD1 (6 bases). Trimming took 4 bases from V and 2 from J, leaving 14 bases between them. This CDR3 contains 15 residues. Per the germline V gene, CDR1 is MNHEY and CDR2 is SMNVEV (reference sequence).

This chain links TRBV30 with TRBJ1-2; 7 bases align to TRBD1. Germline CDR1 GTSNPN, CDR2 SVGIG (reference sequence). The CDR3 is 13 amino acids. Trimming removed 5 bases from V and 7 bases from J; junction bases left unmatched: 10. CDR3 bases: TGTGCCTGGGAGCCAGAGACAGGGAGTGGCTACACCTTC. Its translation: CAWEPETGSGYTF.

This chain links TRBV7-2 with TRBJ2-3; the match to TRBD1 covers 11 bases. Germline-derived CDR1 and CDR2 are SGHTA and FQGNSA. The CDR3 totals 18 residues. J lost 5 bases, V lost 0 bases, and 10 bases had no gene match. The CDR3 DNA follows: TGTGCCAGCAGCTTAGCCAGGTTCCGGGACAGGGGGGAAGATACGCAGTATTTT. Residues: CASSLARFRDRGEDTQYF.

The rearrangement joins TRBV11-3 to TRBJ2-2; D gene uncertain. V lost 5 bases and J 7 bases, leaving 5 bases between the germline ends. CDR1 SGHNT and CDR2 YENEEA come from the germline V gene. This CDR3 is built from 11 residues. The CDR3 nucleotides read TGTGCCAGCAGCGCTGACGGGGAGCTGTTTTTT. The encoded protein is CASSADGELFF.

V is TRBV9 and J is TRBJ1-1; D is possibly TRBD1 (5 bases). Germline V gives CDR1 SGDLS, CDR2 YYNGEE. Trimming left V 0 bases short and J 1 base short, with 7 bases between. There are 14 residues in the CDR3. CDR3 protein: CASSVGDQNTEAFF. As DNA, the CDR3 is TGTGCCAGCAGCGTAGGGGACCAGAACACTGAAGCTTTCTTT.

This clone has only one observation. This CDR3 is CASSQEQVYEQFF. Written as DNA, the CDR3 is TGCGCCAGCAGCCAAGAACAAGTCTATGAGCAGTTCTTC. V usage is TRBV4-3 and J usage is TRBJ2-1, with D unresolved. Per germline, CDR1 LGHNA and CDR2 YSLEER. V lost 0 bases, J lost 8 bases, and 8 bases lay in between. The CDR3 sequence is 13 residues long.

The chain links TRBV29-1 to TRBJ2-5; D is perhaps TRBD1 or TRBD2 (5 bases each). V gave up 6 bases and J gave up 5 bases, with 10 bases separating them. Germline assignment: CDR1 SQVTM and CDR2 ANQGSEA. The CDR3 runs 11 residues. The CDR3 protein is CSVEGLETQYF. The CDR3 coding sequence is TGCAGCGTCGAGGGGCTCGAGACCCAGTACTTC.

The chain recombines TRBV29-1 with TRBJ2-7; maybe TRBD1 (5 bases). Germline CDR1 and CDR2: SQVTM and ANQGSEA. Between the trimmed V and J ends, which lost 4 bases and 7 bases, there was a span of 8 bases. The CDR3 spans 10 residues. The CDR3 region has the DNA TGCAGCGTTGTCCAGGGAGAGCAGTACTTC. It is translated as CSVVQGEQYF.

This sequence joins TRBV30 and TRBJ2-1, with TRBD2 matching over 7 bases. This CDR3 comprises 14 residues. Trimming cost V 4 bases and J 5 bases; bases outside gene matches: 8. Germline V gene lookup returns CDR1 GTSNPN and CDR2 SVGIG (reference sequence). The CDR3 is CAWNHGGNDNEQFF. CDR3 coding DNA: TGTGCCTGGAACCACGGGGGGAACGACAATGAGCAGTTCTTC.

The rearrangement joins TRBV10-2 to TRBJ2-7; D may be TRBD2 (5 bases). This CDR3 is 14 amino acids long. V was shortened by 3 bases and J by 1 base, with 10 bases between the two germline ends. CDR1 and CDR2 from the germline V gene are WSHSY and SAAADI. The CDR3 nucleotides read TGCGCCAGCAGTGACTTGGGGAGTTCCTACGAGCAGTACTTC. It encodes CASSDLGSSYEQYF.

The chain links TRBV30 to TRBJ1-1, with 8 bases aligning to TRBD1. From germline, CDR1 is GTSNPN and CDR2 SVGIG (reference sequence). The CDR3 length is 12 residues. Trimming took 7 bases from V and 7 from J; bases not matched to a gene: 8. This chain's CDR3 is CASDRALGEAFF. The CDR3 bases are TGTGCCTCGGACAGGGCGTTAGGTGAAGCTTTCTTT. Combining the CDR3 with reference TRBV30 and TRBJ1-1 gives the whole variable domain SQTIHQWPATLVQPVGSPLSLECTVEGTSNPNLYWYRQAAGRGLQLLFYSVGIGQISSEVPQNLSASRPQDRQFILSSKKLLLSDSGFYLCASDRALGEAFFGQGTRLTVV.

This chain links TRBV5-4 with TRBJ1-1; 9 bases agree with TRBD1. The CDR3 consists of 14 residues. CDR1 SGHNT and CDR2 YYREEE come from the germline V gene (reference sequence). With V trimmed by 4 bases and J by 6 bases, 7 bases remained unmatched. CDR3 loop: CASSVQGAAPEAFF. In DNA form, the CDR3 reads TGTGCCAGCAGCGTACAGGGGGCCGCGCCTGAAGCTTTCTTT.

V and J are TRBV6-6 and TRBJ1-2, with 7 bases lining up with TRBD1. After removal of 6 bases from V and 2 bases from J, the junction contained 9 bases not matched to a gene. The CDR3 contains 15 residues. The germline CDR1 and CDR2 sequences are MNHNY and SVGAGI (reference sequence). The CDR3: CASSPTTGKNYGYTF. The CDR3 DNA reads TGTGCCAGCAGCCCTACGACAGGGAAGAACTATGGCTACACCTTC.

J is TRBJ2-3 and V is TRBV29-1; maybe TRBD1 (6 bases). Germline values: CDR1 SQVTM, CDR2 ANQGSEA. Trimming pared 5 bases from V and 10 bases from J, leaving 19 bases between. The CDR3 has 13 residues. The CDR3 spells CSVWSGAEDAQYF. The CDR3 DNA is TGCAGCGTTTGGTCAGGGGCCGAGGATGCGCAGTATTTT.